Described below is a single TCR beta chain sequence and its context. Per the germline V gene, CDR1 is KGHSH and CDR2 is LQKENI. The CDR3 contains 14 residues. V lost 6 bases to trimming and J lost 3 bases, with 14 bases between them. The data were taken from a study of cytomegalovirus exposure and HLA in healthy donors. Measured with immunoSEQ multiplex PCR; TCRdb has only the in-frame clones, and not every one. The profile shows tens of thousands of clones, roughly 94% of them singletons. The genes are TRBV18 and TRBJ2-5; possible D gene TRBD1, 5 bases. Sequencing input: PBMCs. This sequence was found in a woman aged 18-30 years in good health and CMV-seronegative. CDR3 residues: CASSKSRVEETQYF. CDR3 sequence (DNA): TGTGCCAGCTCTAAGAGCAGGGTTGAAGAGACCCAGTACTTC.